The rows below give T cell receptor beta chains drawn from one sample of a study of T cells expressing NK-cell markers. TCRdb reanalyzed the 5' RACE reads and collapses them to one entry per CDR3 protein, without DNA. This listing includes some 300,000 distinct CDR3 sequences. The sample consisted of blood T cells: a sorted CD56 or NKG2C T cell subset, CD4+ or CD8+ T cells, or bulk PBMC T cells (not recorded which). The receptors were gathered from a man aged 18 to 35 in good health. Both conserved end residues are part of each CDR3. Each record gives: J gene, V gene, CDR3 protein.

TRBJ1-2	TRBV6-4	CASSEGQGIGYTF
TRBJ2-3	TRBV12-3/TRBV12-4	CASRSTGYGTDTQYF
TRBJ2-3	TRBV12-3/TRBV12-4	CASSLQGGDNTQYF
TRBJ2-1	TRBV4-3	CASSQERRTAAYNEQFF
TRBJ1-2	TRBV9	CASSTWDRGSSGYTF
TRBJ1-1	TRBV12-3/TRBV12-4	CASSLSGGADTEAFF
TRBJ2-1	TRBV29-1	CSVELQQSYNEQFF
TRBJ2-5	TRBV20-1	CSARFSNHRGETQYF
TRBJ2-1	TRBV6-1	CASFGFIGLAGATEQFF
TRBJ2-1	TRBV9	CASSVDPPSYNEQFF
TRBJ2-5	TRBV5-1	CASSSGPPPQETQYF
TRBJ2-7	TRBV11-1	CASSLRDSLDEQYF
TRBJ2-6	TRBV7-8	CASSPGTGRTNVLTF
TRBJ2-6	TRBV6-5	CASSWSNAGANVLTF
TRBJ2-7	TRBV19	CASSMRGTSHEQYF
TRBJ1-2	TRBV20-1	CSARAPGRTNYGYTF
TRBJ1-4	TRBV5-1	CASSWTGWDEKLFF
TRBJ2-3	TRBV2	CAGGLATSTDTQYF
TRBJ1-1	TRBV5-1	CASSLLSADEAFF
TRBJ2-2	TRBV29-1	CSVEERNTGELFF
TRBJ2-3	TRBV20-1	CSARVAERTGTDTQYF
TRBJ2-2	TRBV24-1	CATSLPGLAGGTGELFF
TRBJ2-1	TRBV18	CASSPSSGVVDEQFF
TRBJ1-5	TRBV6-5	CASSNRARGNQPQHF
TRBJ2-1	TRBV20-1	CSARGTSGTLSSYNEQFF
TRBJ2-3	TRBV20-1	CSARGWGARTDTQYF
TRBJ1-4	TRBV29-1	CSAMGGAQEKLFF
TRBJ1-4	TRBV7-9	CASSLRSGQGLGNEKLFF
TRBJ2-7	TRBV7-2	CASSSDIFSYEQYF
TRBJ2-7	TRBV15	CATSTPLAEGHEQYF
TRBJ2-2	TRBV20-1	CSATGTLNGELFF
TRBJ2-2	TRBV20-1	CSARLPLAGTGELFF
TRBJ2-1	TRBV20-1	CSASLGGIYEQFF
TRBJ2-5	TRBV29-1	CAALGQRETQYF